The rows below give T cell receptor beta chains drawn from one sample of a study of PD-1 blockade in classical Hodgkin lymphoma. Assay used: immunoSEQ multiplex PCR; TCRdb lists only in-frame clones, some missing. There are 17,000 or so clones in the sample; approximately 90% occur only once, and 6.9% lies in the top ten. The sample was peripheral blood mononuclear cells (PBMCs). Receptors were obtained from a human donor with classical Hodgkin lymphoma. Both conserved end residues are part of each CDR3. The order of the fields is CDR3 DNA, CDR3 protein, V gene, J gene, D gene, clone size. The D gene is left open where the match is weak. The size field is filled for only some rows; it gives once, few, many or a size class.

CDR3 DNA: TGTGCCAGCAGCCCTTCCTCTGGGGCCAACGTCCTGACTTTC
CDR3 protein: CASSPSSGANVLTF
V gene: TRBV11-3
J gene: TRBJ2-6
D gene: NA
clone size: NA

CDR3 DNA: TGTGCCAGCAGCTTAGGTAGCTCCTACAATGAGCAGTTCTTC
CDR3 protein: CASSLGSSYNEQFF
V gene: TRBV7-2
J gene: TRBJ2-1
D gene: NA
clone size: NA

CDR3 DNA: TGTGCCAGCTTGGTTTATAGCACAGATACGCAGTATTTT
CDR3 protein: CASLVYSTDTQYF
V gene: TRBV2
J gene: TRBJ2-3
D gene: NA
clone size: NA

CDR3 DNA: TGTGCCAGCAGTGCCCCAATGGGTACCGATAATTCACCCCTCCACTTT
CDR3 protein: CASSAPMGTDNSPLHF
V gene: TRBV25-1
J gene: TRBJ1-6
D gene: NA
clone size: NA

CDR3 DNA: TGTGCCAGCTCACCGCCGGGACAGGGGGCGGGTGAGCAGTTCTTC
CDR3 protein: CASSPPGQGAGEQFF
V gene: TRBV18
J gene: TRBJ2-1
D gene: TRBD1
clone size: NA

CDR3 DNA: TGTGCCAGCAGCCAAGAACGACTAGCGGGAAGCGAGCAGTACTTC
CDR3 protein: CASSQERLAGSEQYF
V gene: TRBV14
J gene: TRBJ2-7
D gene: TRBD2
clone size: few

CDR3 DNA: TGTGCCAGCAGTGTCCGGGACCACAATGAGCAGTTCTTC
CDR3 protein: CASSVRDHNEQFF
V gene: TRBV25-1
J gene: TRBJ2-1
D gene: NA
clone size: NA

CDR3 DNA: TGTGCCACCAGCAGAGATACTAAGGTTGGCGGGACCGAAGAGACCCAGTACTTC
CDR3 protein: CATSRDTKVGGTEETQYF
V gene: TRBV15
J gene: TRBJ2-5
D gene: NA
clone size: NA

CDR3 DNA: TGTGCCAGCAGCTCCGGGGTCACAGATACGCAGTATTTT
CDR3 protein: CASSSGVTDTQYF
V gene: TRBV11-3
J gene: TRBJ2-3
D gene: NA
clone size: NA

CDR3 DNA: TGTGCCAGCAGTGAAGGTAGCGGGCGAGAGACCCAGTACTTC
CDR3 protein: CASSEGSGRETQYF
V gene: TRBV25-1
J gene: TRBJ2-5
D gene: TRBD2
clone size: NA